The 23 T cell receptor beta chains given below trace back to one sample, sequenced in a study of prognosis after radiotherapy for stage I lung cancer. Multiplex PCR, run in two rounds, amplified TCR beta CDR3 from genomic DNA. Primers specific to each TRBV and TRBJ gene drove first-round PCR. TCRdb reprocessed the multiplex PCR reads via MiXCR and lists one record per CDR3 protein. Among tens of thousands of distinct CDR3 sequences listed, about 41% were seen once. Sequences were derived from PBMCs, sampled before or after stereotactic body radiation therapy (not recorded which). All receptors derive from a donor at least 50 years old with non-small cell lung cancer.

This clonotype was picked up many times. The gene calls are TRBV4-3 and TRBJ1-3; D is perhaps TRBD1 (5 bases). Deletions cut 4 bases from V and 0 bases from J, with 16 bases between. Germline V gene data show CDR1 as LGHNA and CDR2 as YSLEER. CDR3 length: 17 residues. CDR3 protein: CASSPTTDPNSGNTIYF. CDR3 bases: TGCGCCAGCAGCCCTACGACAGACCCCAACTCTGGAAACACCATATATTTT.

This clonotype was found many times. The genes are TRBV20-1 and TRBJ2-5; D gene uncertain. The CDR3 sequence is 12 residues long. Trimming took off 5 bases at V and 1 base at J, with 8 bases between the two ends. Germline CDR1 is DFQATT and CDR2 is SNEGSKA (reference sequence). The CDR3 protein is CSAPSIQETQYF. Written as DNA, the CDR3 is TGCAGTGCTCCTTCAATCCAAGAGACCCAGTACTTC.

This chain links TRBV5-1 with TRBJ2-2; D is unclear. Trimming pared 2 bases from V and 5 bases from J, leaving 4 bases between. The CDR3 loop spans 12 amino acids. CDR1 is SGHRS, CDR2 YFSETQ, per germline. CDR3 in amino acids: CASSFVTGELFF. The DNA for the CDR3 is TGCGCCAGCAGCTTTGTGACCGGGGAGCTGTTTTTT.

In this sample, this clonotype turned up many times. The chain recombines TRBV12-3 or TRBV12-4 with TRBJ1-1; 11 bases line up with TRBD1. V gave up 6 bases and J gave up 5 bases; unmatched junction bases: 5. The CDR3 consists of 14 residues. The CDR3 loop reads CASSRGQGETEAFF. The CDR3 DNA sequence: TGTGCCAGCAGCCGGGGACAGGGGGAAACTGAAGCTTTCTTT.

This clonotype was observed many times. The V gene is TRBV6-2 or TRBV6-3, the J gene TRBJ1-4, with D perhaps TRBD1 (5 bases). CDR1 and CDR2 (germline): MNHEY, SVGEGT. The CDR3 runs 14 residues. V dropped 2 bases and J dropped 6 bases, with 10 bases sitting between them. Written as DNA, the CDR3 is TGTGCCAGCAGTTACAGGGGTGTTGATGAAAAACTGTTTTTT. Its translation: CASSYRGVDEKLFF.

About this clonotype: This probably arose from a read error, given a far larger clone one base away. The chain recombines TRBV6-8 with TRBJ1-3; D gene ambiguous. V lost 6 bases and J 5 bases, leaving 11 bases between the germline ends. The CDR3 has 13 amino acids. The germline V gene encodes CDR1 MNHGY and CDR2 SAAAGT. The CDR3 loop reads CASSRMGRNTIYF. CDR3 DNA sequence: TGTGCCAGCAGCCGGATGGGAAGAAACACCATATATTTT.

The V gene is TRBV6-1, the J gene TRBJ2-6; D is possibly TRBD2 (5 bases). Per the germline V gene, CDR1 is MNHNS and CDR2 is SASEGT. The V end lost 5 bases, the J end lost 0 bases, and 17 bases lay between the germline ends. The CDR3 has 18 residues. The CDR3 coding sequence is TGTGCCAGCAGTTTACCAGTAGGCCGGGACTCTGGGGCCAACGTCCTGACTTTC. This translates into CASSLPVGRDSGANVLTF.

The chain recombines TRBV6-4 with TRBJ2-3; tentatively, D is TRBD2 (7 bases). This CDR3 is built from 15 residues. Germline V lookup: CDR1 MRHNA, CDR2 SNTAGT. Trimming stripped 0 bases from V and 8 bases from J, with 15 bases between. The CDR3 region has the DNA TGTGCCAGCAGTGACTCGCCTAGCGGACAGACTACGCAGTATTTT. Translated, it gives CASSDSPSGQTTQYF.

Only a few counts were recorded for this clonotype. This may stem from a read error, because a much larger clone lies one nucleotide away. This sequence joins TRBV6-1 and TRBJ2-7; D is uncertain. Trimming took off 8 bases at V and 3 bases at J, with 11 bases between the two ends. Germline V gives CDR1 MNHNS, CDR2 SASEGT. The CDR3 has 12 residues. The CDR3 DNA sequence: TGTGCCAGCCGTAGAGAGTTCTACGAGCAGTACTTC. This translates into CASRREFYEQYF.

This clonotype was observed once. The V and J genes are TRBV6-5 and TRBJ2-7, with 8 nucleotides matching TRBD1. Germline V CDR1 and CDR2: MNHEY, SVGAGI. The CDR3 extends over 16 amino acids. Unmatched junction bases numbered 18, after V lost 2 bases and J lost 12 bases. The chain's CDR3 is CASSYPSTGGLMLWYF. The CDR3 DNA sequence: TGTGCCAGCAGTTACCCTAGTACAGGGGGTCTAATGCTTTGGTACTTC.

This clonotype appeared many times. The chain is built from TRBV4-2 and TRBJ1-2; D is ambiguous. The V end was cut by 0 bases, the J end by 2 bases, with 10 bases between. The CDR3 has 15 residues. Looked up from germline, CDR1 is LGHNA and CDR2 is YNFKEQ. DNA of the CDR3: TGTGCCAGCAGCCAAGATCTTCCAGGAAACTATGGCTACACCTTC. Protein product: CASSQDLPGNYGYTF.

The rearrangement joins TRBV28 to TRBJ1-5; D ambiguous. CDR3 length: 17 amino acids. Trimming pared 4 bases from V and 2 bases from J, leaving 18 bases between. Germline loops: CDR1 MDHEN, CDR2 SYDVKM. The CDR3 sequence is CASSSPVGFWGNQPQHF. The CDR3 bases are TGTGCCAGCAGTTCGCCGGTCGGGTTCTGGGGCAATCAGCCCCAGCATTTT.

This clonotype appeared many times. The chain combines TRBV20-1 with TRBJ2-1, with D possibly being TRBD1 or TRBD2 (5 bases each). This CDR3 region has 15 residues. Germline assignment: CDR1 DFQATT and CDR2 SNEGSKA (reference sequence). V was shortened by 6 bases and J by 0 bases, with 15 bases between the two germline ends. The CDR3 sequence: CSAEGTASSYNEQFF. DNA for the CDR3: TGCAGTGCCGAAGGGACCGCAAGCTCCTACAATGAGCAGTTCTTC.

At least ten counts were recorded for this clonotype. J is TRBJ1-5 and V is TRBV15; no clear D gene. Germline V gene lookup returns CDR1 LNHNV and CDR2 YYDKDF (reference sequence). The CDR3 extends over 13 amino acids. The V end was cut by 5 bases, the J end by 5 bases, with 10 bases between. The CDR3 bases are TGTGCCACCAGCTTCGTCGAGGATCAGCCCCAGCATTTT. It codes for CATSFVEDQPQHF. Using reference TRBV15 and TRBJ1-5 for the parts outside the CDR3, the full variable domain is DAMVIQNPRYQVTQFGKPVTLSCSQTLNHNVMYWYQQKSSQAPKLLFHYYDKDFNNEADTPDNFQSRRPNTSFCFLDIRSPGLGDTAMYLCATSFVEDQPQHFGDGTRLSIL.

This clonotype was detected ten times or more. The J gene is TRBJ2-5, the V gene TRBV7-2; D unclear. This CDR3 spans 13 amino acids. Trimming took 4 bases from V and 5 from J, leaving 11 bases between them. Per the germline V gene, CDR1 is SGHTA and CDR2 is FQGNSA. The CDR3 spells CASSSYLVETQYF. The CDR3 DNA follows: TGTGCCAGCAGCTCCTACCTAGTGGAGACCCAGTACTTC.

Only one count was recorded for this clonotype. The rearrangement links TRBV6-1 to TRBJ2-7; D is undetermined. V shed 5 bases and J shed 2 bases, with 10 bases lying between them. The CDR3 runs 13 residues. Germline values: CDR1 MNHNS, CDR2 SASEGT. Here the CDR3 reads CASSPASTYEQYF. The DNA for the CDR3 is TGTGCCAGCAGTCCCGCCAGTACCTACGAGCAGTACTTC.

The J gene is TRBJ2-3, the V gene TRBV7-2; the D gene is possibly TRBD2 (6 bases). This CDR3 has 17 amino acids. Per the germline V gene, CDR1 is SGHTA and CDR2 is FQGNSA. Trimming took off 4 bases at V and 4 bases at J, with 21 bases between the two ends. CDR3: CASSSKMGGRTSDTQYF. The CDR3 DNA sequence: TGTGCCAGCAGCTCTAAAATGGGGGGAAGGACATCAGATACGCAGTATTTT.

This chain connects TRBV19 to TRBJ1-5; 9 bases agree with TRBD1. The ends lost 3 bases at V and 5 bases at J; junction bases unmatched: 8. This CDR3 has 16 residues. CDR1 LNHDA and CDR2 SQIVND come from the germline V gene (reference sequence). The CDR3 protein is CASSIPGQGRDQPQHF. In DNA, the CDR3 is TGTGCCAGTAGTATTCCGGGACAGGGTAGGGATCAGCCCCAGCATTTT. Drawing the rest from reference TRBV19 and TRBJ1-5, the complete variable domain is DGGITQSPKYLFRKEGQNVTLSCEQNLNHDAMYWYRQDPGQGLRLIYYSQIVNDFQKGDIAEGYSVSREKKESFPLTVTSAQKNPTAFYLCASSIPGQGRDQPQHFGDGTRLSIL.

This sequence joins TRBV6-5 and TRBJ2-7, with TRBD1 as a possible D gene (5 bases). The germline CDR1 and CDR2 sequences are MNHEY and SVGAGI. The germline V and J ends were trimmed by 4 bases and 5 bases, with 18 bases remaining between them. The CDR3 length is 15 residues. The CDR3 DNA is TGTGCCAGCAGTTCCCCTGGACATGAGACCCACGAGCAGTACTTC. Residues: CASSSPGHETHEQYF.

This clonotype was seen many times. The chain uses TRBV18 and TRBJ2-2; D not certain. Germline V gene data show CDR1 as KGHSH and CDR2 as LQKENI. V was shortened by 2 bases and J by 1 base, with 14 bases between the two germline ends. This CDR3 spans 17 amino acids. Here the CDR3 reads CASSPLYRSRNTGELFF. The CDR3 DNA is TGTGCCAGCTCACCATTGTATCGGTCGAGGAACACCGGGGAGCTGTTTTTT.

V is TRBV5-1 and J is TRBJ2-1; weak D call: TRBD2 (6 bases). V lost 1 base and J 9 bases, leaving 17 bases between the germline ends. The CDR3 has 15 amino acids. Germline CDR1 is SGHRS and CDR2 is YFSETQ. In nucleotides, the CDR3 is TGCGCCAGCAGCTTGTCGGGGGTAGAGGGCGGTGAGCAGTTCTTC. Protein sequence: CASSLSGVEGGEQFF.

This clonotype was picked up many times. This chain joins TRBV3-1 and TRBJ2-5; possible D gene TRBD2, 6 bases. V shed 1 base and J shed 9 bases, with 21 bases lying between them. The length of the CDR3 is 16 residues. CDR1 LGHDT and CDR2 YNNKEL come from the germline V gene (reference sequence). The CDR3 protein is CASSQGDRDRGGPQYF. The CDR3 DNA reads TGTGCCAGCAGCCAAGGGGATCGGGACCGGGGAGGTCCCCAGTACTTC.

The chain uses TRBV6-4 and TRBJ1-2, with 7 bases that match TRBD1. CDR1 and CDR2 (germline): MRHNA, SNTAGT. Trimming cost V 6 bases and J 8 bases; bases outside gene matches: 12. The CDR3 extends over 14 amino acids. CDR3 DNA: TGTGCCAGCAGCCCTATTACAGGGGCAGGGGGCTACACCTTC. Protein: CASSPITGAGGYTF.